Each of the 25 T cell receptor beta chains below was sequenced from the same sample in a study of blood T cell repertoires in COVID-19. Assay: immunoSEQ multiplex PCR; the TCRdb copy retains only in-frame clones and omits some. The repertoire holds about 270,000 clones, with 75% to 90% as singletons. Sequencing was done on a sample of PBMCs or T cells enriched from blood (not recorded which). These TCRs come from a woman aged 18 to 35 who had recovered from COVID-19.

The rearrangement uses TRBV7-9 and TRBJ2-1; 7 positions agree with TRBD1. V dropped 2 bases and J dropped 5; count of bases not matched to a gene: 3. There are 14 residues in the CDR3. CDR1 SEHNR and CDR2 FQNEAQ come from the germline V gene (reference sequence). The CDR3 loop reads CASSLWDSNNEQFF. Written as DNA, the CDR3 is TGTGCCAGCAGCTTATGGGACAGTAACAATGAGCAGTTCTTC.

The V call is TRBV12-3 or TRBV12-4, the J call TRBJ2-5; 8 bases map to TRBD1. The trim removed 5 bases at V and 5 bases at J, leaving 4 bases unmatched. This CDR3 is built from 13 residues. In nucleotides, the CDR3 is TGTGCCAGCAGTCGACAGGGGCTGGAGACCCAGTACTTC. This sequence encodes CASSRQGLETQYF.

This chain connects TRBV4-1 to TRBJ1-2; D is ambiguous. The CDR3 totals 13 residues. Between the trimmed V and J ends, which lost 2 bases and 1 base, there was a span of 5 bases. Germline V lookup: CDR1 MGHRA, CDR2 YSYEKL. The CDR3 spells CASSQSYNYGYTF. The CDR3 nucleotides read TGCGCCAGCAGCCAATCTTATAACTATGGCTACACCTTC.

The chain's CDR3 is CASSSTGTPNTEAFF. The CDR3 DNA sequence: TGTGCCAGTAGTTCAACCGGGACACCGAACACTGAAGCTTTCTTT. J is TRBJ1-1 and V is TRBV19, with D possibly TRBD1 on 6 matching bases. Germline CDR1 and CDR2: LNHDA and SQIVND (reference sequence). Trimming shortened V by 5 bases and J by 1 base, and 14 bases separated the two germline ends. The CDR3 covers 15 residues.

This sequence joins TRBV24-1 and TRBJ2-7, with 10 nucleotides matching TRBD1. Germline CDR1 and CDR2: KGHDR and SFDVKD. CDR3 length: 16 residues. V was clipped by 4 bases and J by 2 bases; unmatched bases: 7. The CDR3 DNA sequence: TGTGCCACCAGTGACCGCGACAGGGGGCCAACCTACGAGCAGTACTTC. Translation: CATSDRDRGPTYEQYF.

J is TRBJ2-7 and V is TRBV27; D is undetermined. The CDR3 is 13 amino acids. The V gene's germline CDR1 is MNHEY and CDR2 SMNVEV (reference sequence). Trimming removed 6 bases at V and 6 bases at J, with 15 bases between. This chain's CDR3 is CASSPLVGPEQYF. The CDR3 region has the DNA TGTGCCAGCAGCCCCCTGGTGGGCCCCGAGCAGTACTTC.

This chain joins TRBV18 and TRBJ2-1, with 7 bases matching TRBD2. The ends lost 3 bases at V and 6 bases at J; junction bases unmatched: 14. The CDR3 has 17 amino acids. Looked up from germline, CDR1 is KGHSH and CDR2 is LQKENI. The CDR3 sequence is CASSPRVAGGSGNEQFF. The CDR3, as DNA: TGTGCCAGCTCACCTCGGGTAGCGGGCGGAAGTGGCAATGAGCAGTTCTTC.

The rearrangement joins TRBV27 to TRBJ1-5; a possible D gene is TRBD1 (6 bases). CDR3 length: 16 amino acids. The V end lost 6 bases, the J end lost 2 bases, and 17 bases lay between the germline ends. Germline V CDR1 and CDR2: MNHEY, SMNVEV (reference sequence). For the CDR3, the DNA is TGTGCCAGCAGGTCAGGCGGGGGGGCCGGCAATCAGCCCCAGCATTTT. Encoded protein: CASRSGGGAGNQPQHF.

The chain is built from TRBV12-3 or TRBV12-4 and TRBJ2-7, with 8 positions matching TRBD2. J was trimmed by 11 bases and V by 5 bases; bases with no gene match: 8. The CDR3 is 12 amino acids. The CDR3 protein is CASSDLGRGEYF. The CDR3 nucleotides are TGTGCCAGCAGTGATCTGGGGCGGGGGGAGTACTTC.

V gene TRBV6-5 combines with J gene TRBJ2-7; the D gene is possibly TRBD1 (7 bases). The CDR3 has 15 residues. CDR1 and CDR2 from the germline V gene are MNHEY and SVGAGI. V lost 6 bases and J 6 bases, leaving 21 bases between the germline ends. CDR3 nucleotides: TGTGCCAGCAGGCGGGACCGGGACAGATTAAGCGAGCAGTACTTC. Translation gives CASRRDRDRLSEQYF.

In its sample, this clone was seen once. This sequence joins TRBV2 and TRBJ1-2; D perhaps matches TRBD1 (6 bases). The CDR3 sequence is 13 residues long. Germline lookup yields CDR1 SNHLY and CDR2 FYNNEI. Trimming cost V 11 bases and J 0 bases, with 13 bases left between them. The CDR3 is CASRTASNYGYTF. The CDR3 DNA sequence: TGTGCCTCACGGACAGCCTCTAACTATGGCTACACCTTC. Variable domain in full (rest from reference TRBV2 and TRBJ1-2): EPEVTQTPSHQVTQMGQEVILRCVPISNHLYFYWYRQILGQKVEFLVSFYNNEISEKSEIFDDQFSVERPDGSNFTLKIRSTKLEDSAMYFCASRTASNYGYTFGSGTRLTVV.

This clone was observed once. The gene calls are TRBV18 and TRBJ1-2; D is possibly TRBD1 (5 bases). Germline CDR1 is KGHSH and CDR2 is LQKENI. Trimming took off 2 bases at V and 2 bases at J, with 15 bases between the two ends. The CDR3 is 16 residues long. The CDR3 coding sequence is TGTGCCAGCTCACCATATCCAGGGCTCGTGAACTATGGCTACACCTTC. This encodes CASSPYPGLVNYGYTF.

The chain recombines TRBV25-1 with TRBJ2-7; 9 positions match TRBD1. Germline values: CDR1 MGHDK, CDR2 SYGVNS. This CDR3 is 13 amino acids long. The V gene end was trimmed by 5 bases and the J gene end by 6 bases; junction bases not matched to a gene: 5. The CDR3: CASSQQGAGEQYF. In nucleotides, the CDR3 is TGTGCCAGCAGTCAACAGGGGGCCGGCGAGCAGTACTTC.

V gene TRBV12-3 or TRBV12-4 combines with J gene TRBJ2-5; 7 bases agree with TRBD1. V shed 6 bases and J 5 bases; nucleotides not matched to a gene: 6. The CDR3 is 13 amino acids. CDR3 coding DNA: TGTGCCAGCAGGACAGGGATCGAGGAGACCCAGTACTTC. Translating gives CASRTGIEETQYF.

The V call is TRBV2, the J call TRBJ2-7; D is unclear. The CDR3 length is 10 residues. Germline CDR1 is SNHLY and CDR2 is FYNNEI. Trimming left V 8 bases short and J 5 bases short, with 7 bases between. CDR3 DNA: TGTGCCAGCCTGGCCCACGAGCAGTACTTC. Protein sequence: CASLAHEQYF.

The rearrangement joins TRBV5-1 to TRBJ1-2; D is uncertain. Germline V gene data show CDR1 as SGHRS and CDR2 as YFSETQ. V was trimmed by 4 bases and J by 6 bases, leaving 13 bases between them. The CDR3 contains 13 residues. The CDR3 sequence: CASSPILGDGYTF. The CDR3 bases are TGCGCCAGCAGCCCCATCCTCGGAGATGGCTACACCTTC. Together with reference TRBV5-1 and TRBJ1-2, the CDR3 gives the full variable domain: KAGVTQTPRYLIKTRGQQVTLSCSPISGHRSVSWYQQTPGQGLQFLFEYFSETQRNKGNFPGRFSGRQFSNSRSEMNVSTLELGDSALYLCASSPILGDGYTFGSGTRLTVV.

The rearrangement links TRBV6-5 to TRBJ1-2, with D possibly matching TRBD1 (6 bases). This CDR3 has 13 residues. Per the germline V gene, CDR1 is MNHEY and CDR2 is SVGAGI. V lost 0 bases and J lost 8, with 10 bases in between. In DNA, the CDR3 is TGTGCCAGCAGTTACTCATACAGGGCCGGCTACACCTTC. Translating gives CASSYSYRAGYTF.

The chain has TRBV18 and TRBJ2-5; D is undetermined. CDR3 size: 14 residues. The V end was cut by 0 bases, the J end by 5 bases, with 10 bases between. The V gene's germline CDR1 is KGHSH and CDR2 LQKENI. The CDR3 nucleotides read TGTGCCAGCTCACCACCGCAGGATGCGGAGACCCAGTACTTC. This sequence encodes CASSPPQDAETQYF. The whole variable domain, filled in from reference TRBV18 and TRBJ2-5, reads NAGVMQNPRHLVRRRGQEARLRCSPMKGHSHVYWYRQLPEEGLKFMVYLQKENIIDESGMPKERFSAEFPKEGPSILRIQQVVRGDSAAYFCASSPPQDAETQYFGPGTRLLVL.

CDR3 sequence (DNA): TGTGCCAGCAGTGAACCCGTTACCTACGAGCAGTACTTC. Amino acids: CASSEPVTYEQYF. The rearrangement uses TRBV2 and TRBJ2-7, with D hard to call. CDR3 length: 13 amino acids. V lost 2 bases, J lost 2 bases, and 7 bases lay in between. Germline assignment: CDR1 SNHLY and CDR2 FYNNEI.

J is TRBJ1-2 and V is TRBV9; D call uncertain. The V and J ends lost 4 bases and 2 bases respectively, with 18 bases between them. The germline CDR1 and CDR2 sequences are SGDLS and YYNGEE. The CDR3 consists of 16 residues. The CDR3 DNA follows: TGTGCCAGCAGCCCCTCGCTGGCTTCTTCGAACTATGGCTACACCTTC. Translation gives CASSPSLASSNYGYTF.

The table lists this clone with a few counts. The chain's CDR3 is CASSVGSGNFYEQFF. The DNA of the CDR3 is TGTGCCAGCAGCGTAGGTAGCGGTAATTTCTATGAGCAGTTCTTC. This sequence joins TRBV9 and TRBJ2-1; tentatively, D is TRBD2 (6 bases). In germline, CDR1 is SGDLS, CDR2 YYNGEE. The V end was cut by 0 bases, the J end by 8 bases, with 15 bases between. The CDR3 covers 15 residues.

The V call is TRBV5-6, the J call TRBJ2-1, with D possibly matching TRBD2 (5 bases). The germline CDR1 and CDR2 sequences are SGHDT and YYEEEE. There are 14 residues in the CDR3. V lost 5 bases and J 4 bases, leaving 13 bases between the germline ends. CDR3 DNA: TGTGCCAGCAGACGAGTACGCGGGTACAATGAGCAGTTCTTC. It specifies CASRRVRGYNEQFF.

The genes are TRBV19 and TRBJ1-1, with D hard to call. V shed 5 bases and J shed 3 bases, with 16 bases lying between them. This CDR3 has 15 residues. Germline CDR1 reads LNHDA; CDR2 reads SQIVND (reference sequence). The CDR3 coding sequence is TGTGCCAGTAGTCAATCCTCGGCGGTGTACACTGAAGCTTTCTTT. This gives the protein CASSQSSAVYTEAFF. Full variable domain (rest looked up from reference TRBV19 and TRBJ1-1): DGGITQSPKYLFRKEGQNVTLSCEQNLNHDAMYWYRQDPGQGLRLIYYSQIVNDFQKGDIAEGYSVSREKKESFPLTVTSAQKNPTAFYLCASSQSSAVYTEAFFGQGTRLTVV.

The J gene is TRBJ1-1, the V gene TRBV12-3 or TRBV12-4; D remains ambiguous. This CDR3 has 13 residues. The ends were cut back, 5 bases at V and 4 bases at J, with 11 bases in the middle. CDR3 bases: TGTGCCAGCAGTCCCGGGATCCGCACTGAAGCTTTCTTT. Translated, it gives CASSPGIRTEAFF.

J is TRBJ2-7 and V is TRBV5-4, with 11 bases matching TRBD1. This CDR3 has 13 residues. V shed 7 bases, J shed 7 bases, and the junction held 7 bases outside the gene matches. Germline CDR1 and CDR2: SGHNT and YYREEE (reference sequence). The CDR3 region is CASQDRGQEEQYF. CDR3 nucleotide sequence: TGTGCCAGCCAGGACAGGGGGCAGGAGGAGCAGTACTTC.